This section outlines one T cell receptor beta chain sequence together with its context. This clonotype was counted only a few times. The antigen it recognizes is unknown. No base qualities exist here, and no much larger clone lies one base off it. The data derive from a study of T-cell reconstitution after alpha-beta-depleted transplantation in children (dated by TCRdb to 2016 to 2017). The study in broad terms: The study quantitatively tracked T-cell immune reconstitution after TCRalphabeta/CD19-depleted allogeneic hematopoietic cell transplantation in children using TCR repertoire profiling.

Library preparation used PCR. For sequencing, an Illumina HiSeq 2500 was employed. TCR library preparation used molecular barcoding, with unique molecular identifiers applied to normalize quantification of the TCRbeta repertoire. In-frame beta chains were kept once TCRdb had trimmed the public reads at Q25 with fastp and called clones with MiXCR. Rows are unified per CDR3 protein, each entry keeping the most common DNA and genes. The sample includes hundreds of thousands of distinct CDR3 sequences, with roughly 17% observed a single time. The biggest ten clones account for 0.85% to 1.3% of the sample. CDR1 SGHRS and CDR2 YFSETQ were looked up in the germline V gene. V is cut by 0 bases and J by 3 bases, and the space between the germline ends is 9 bases. From the cysteine through the phenylalanine, the CDR3 covers 15 amino acids. Just the 45-base CDR3 DNA is kept, in frame starting at base 1.

The chain employs TRBV5-1 and TRBJ1-4; the D gene cannot be named for sure. This receptor was taken from a human donor who donated a stem cell graft to a child with acute myeloid leukemia. The sequencing used PBMCs from the stem cell graft donor, collected from the stem cell graft. CDR3 region: CASSLESFANEKLFF. The base sequence is TGCGCCAGCAGCTTGGAAAGTTTTGCTAATGAAAAACTGTTTTTT.